The sequence of this TCR beta chain was determined in a study of cytomegalovirus exposure and HLA in healthy donors. As regards this clone: This CDR3 is also generated by other DNA sequences in the sample.

PCR amplification relied on 60 Vbeta primers (plus 13 Jbeta primers). TCRdb keeps only in-frame clones here, not all; method: immunoSEQ multiplex PCR. The data contain 150,000 to 200,000 clones, around 78% of them singletons. Germline trimming cut 4 bases from V and 2 bases from J; bases unmatched to any gene: 4. Per germline, CDR1 SGDLS and CDR2 YYNGEE. This CDR3 comprises 14 residues. The chain couples TRBV9 to TRBJ1-1; 8 bases are shared with TRBD1. This receptor was taken from a woman aged 50 to 60 in good health and CMV-seropositive. Sequencing input: PBMCs. The CDR3 bases are TGTGCCAGCAGCCCCACAGGGGGAAACACTGAAGCTTTCTTT. Protein sequence: CASSPTGGNTEAFF.